The rows below give T cell receptor beta chains drawn from one sample of a study of control samples from healthy donors and cancer patients. The assay was immunoSEQ multiplex PCR, and TCRdb's table has in-frame clones only and misses some. The table includes approximately 94,000 clones, roughly 86% detected once. The source material was blood. These receptors were collected from a woman aged 45 to 65 in good health. Each CDR3 is given with its conserved first and last residue. D genes are given only for firm matches. A row's size may be missing; if present it is once, few, many or a size class.

size: once; D: TRBD1; J: TRBJ1-5; V: TRBV6-5; DNA: TGTGCCAGCAGCCCCGACAGGGGGCTTCAGCCCCAGCATTTT; CDR3: CASSPDRGLQPQHF
size: NA; D: NA; J: TRBJ2-7; V: TRBV19; DNA: TGTGCCAGCGGGGGAACCTACTACGAGCAGTACTTC; CDR3: CASGGTYYEQYF
size: NA; D: NA; J: TRBJ2-3; V: TRBV4-1; DNA: TGCGCCAGCAGCCAAGCCGCCCGAGGGGGGATCACAGATACGCAGTATTTT; CDR3: CASSQAARGGITDTQYF
size: NA; D: TRBD1; J: TRBJ1-2; V: TRBV19; DNA: TGTGCCAGTAGTATAGAGTGGGAACAGGGGCGTCCTTCCTATGGCTACACCTTC; CDR3: CASSIEWEQGRPSYGYTF
size: NA; D: NA; J: TRBJ1-1; V: TRBV15; DNA: TGTGCCGCGTCAGGGTTACGGCGGAGTACTGAAGCTTTCTTT; CDR3: CAASGLRRSTEAFF
size: NA; D: NA; J: TRBJ2-1; V: TRBV5-1; DNA: TGCGCCAGCAGCTTAACGACAGGATACAATGAGCAGTTCTTC; CDR3: CASSLTTGYNEQFF
size: NA; D: TRBD1; J: TRBJ1-5; V: TRBV18; DNA: TGTGCCAGCTCACCAAACCGGGACAGGGGCCAGCCCCAGCATTTT; CDR3: CASSPNRDRGQPQHF
size: NA; D: NA; J: TRBJ1-2; V: TRBV20-1; DNA: TGCAGTGCGACCCAGAACTATGGCTACACCTTC; CDR3: CSATQNYGYTF
size: NA; D: TRBD1; J: TRBJ2-1; V: TRBV7-6; DNA: TGTGCCAGCAGCCCAGGGGGACAGGGCTACAATGAGCAGTTCTTC; CDR3: CASSPGGQGYNEQFF
size: few; D: NA; J: TRBJ2-7; V: TRBV5-6; DNA: TGTGCCAGCAGCTTGGGACTGAACTACGAGCAGTACTTC; CDR3: CASSLGLNYEQYF
size: few; D: NA; J: TRBJ1-3; V: TRBV15; DNA: TGTGCCACCAGCAGAGATTGGGCCGGCTCTGGAAACACCATATATTTT; CDR3: CATSRDWAGSGNTIYF
size: NA; D: TRBD1; J: TRBJ2-7; V: TRBV28; DNA: TGTGCCAGCAGTTCGGGACAGGGGGCCCACGAGCAGTACTTC; CDR3: CASSSGQGAHEQYF
size: NA; D: TRBD2; J: TRBJ2-3; V: TRBV4-3; DNA: TGCGCCAGCAGCCAAGACCCAGCGGGGGCCCCCACAGATACGCAGTATTTT; CDR3: CASSQDPAGAPTDTQYF
size: NA; D: TRBD1; J: TRBJ1-6; V: TRBV6-1; DNA: TGTGCCAGCAGTGAGGCCGGGACAGGGGCTTCACCCCTCCACTTT; CDR3: CASSEAGTGASPLHF
size: NA; D: NA; J: TRBJ1-1; V: TRBV6-6; DNA: TGTGCCAGCAGTTACGAGGGGGAGGCCACTGAAGCTTTCTTT; CDR3: CASSYEGEATEAFF
size: NA; D: NA; J: TRBJ2-7; V: TRBV19; DNA: TGTGCCAGTAGTTCCCGGGACCTCAGCATAAGATCCTACGAGCAGTACTTC; CDR3: CASSSRDLSIRSYEQYF
size: NA; D: TRBD2; J: TRBJ2-7; V: TRBV6-2/TRBV6-3; DNA: TGTGCCAGCAGTTCTAACCTCCCGCCCGAGCGGGGGCAGTACTTC; CDR3: CASSSNLPPERGQYF
size: NA; D: NA; J: TRBJ2-6; V: TRBV6-5; DNA: TGTGCCAGCAGTTACCTAAGCTCTGGGGCCAACGTCCTGACTTTC; CDR3: CASSYLSSGANVLTF
size: NA; D: NA; J: TRBJ2-5; V: TRBV14; DNA: TGTGCCAGCAGCCAAGGCCTCGGACTCCAAGAGACCCAGTACTTC; CDR3: CASSQGLGLQETQYF
size: NA; D: NA; J: TRBJ1-5; V: TRBV12-1; DNA: TGTGCCAGCCTTGGGCCCGTAGGAAATCAGCCCCAGCATTTT; CDR3: CASLGPVGNQPQHF
size: few; D: NA; J: TRBJ2-1; V: TRBV13; DNA: TGTGCCAGCAGCTCCCTCCTCATAGTAATCACCGGTGAGCAGTTCTTC; CDR3: CASSSLLIVITGEQFF
size: few; D: NA; J: TRBJ2-7; V: TRBV19; DNA: TGTGCCAGTAGTAGGCAGGTCGGGCCGCTTTACGAGCAGTACTTC; CDR3: CASSRQVGPLYEQYF
size: NA; D: TRBD2; J: TRBJ2-7; V: TRBV6-2/TRBV6-3; DNA: TGTGCCAGCAGTTTACTGTTTCCGGGAGGGCGGACTAGCGAGCAGTACTTC; CDR3: CASSLLFPGGRTSEQYF
size: NA; D: TRBD1; J: TRBJ1-2; V: TRBV29-1; DNA: TGCAGCGTTGTGTTTGGGACAGGGAGACGCTACACCTTC; CDR3: CSVVFGTGRRYTF
size: NA; D: TRBD1; J: TRBJ2-6; V: TRBV7-8; DNA: TGTGCCAGCAGCTCCTACGGGACAGGGGCGGGGGCCAACGTCCTGACTTTC; CDR3: CASSSYGTGAGANVLTF
size: NA; D: NA; J: TRBJ1-1; V: TRBV4-3; DNA: TGCGCCAGCAGCCATCTCGGGAACACTGAAGCTTTCTTT; CDR3: CASSHLGNTEAFF
size: NA; D: NA; J: TRBJ1-2; V: TRBV7-6; DNA: TGTGCCAGCAGCCCTGAAGTCAGCCCTAACTATGGCTACACCTTC; CDR3: CASSPEVSPNYGYTF
size: once; D: TRBD2; J: TRBJ2-5; V: TRBV11-1; DNA: TGTGCCAGCAGCTTAAGAGCGGGACGGTACCGAGAGACCCAGTACTTC; CDR3: CASSLRAGRYRETQYF
size: few; D: TRBD2; J: TRBJ2-7; V: TRBV6-5; DNA: TGTGCCAGCAGCCCGACTAGCGGGAGTTCCTACGAGCAGTACTTC; CDR3: CASSPTSGSSYEQYF
size: NA; D: NA; J: TRBJ1-1; V: TRBV6-1; DNA: TGTGCCAGCAGTGCCGGTCGACAAACCCTGAACACTGAAGCTTTCTTT; CDR3: CASSAGRQTLNTEAFF
size: NA; D: NA; J: TRBJ2-5; V: TRBV19; DNA: TGTGCCAGTAGTATGGGTGTGGAGACCCAGTACTTC; CDR3: CASSMGVETQYF
size: NA; D: NA; J: TRBJ1-6; V: TRBV28; DNA: TGTGCCAGCCGACGTAGCAGGAATTCACCCCTCCACTTT; CDR3: CASRRSRNSPLHF
size: NA; D: NA; J: TRBJ2-3; V: TRBV15; DNA: TGTGCCACCAGCAGCGCGACAGAACCGATCACAGATACGCAGTATTTT; CDR3: CATSSATEPITDTQYF
size: NA; D: NA; J: TRBJ2-1; V: TRBV12-3/TRBV12-4; DNA: TGTGCCAGCAGGGTTCTTTGGGAGCAGTTCTTC; CDR3: CASRVLWEQFF
size: NA; D: NA; J: TRBJ2-2; V: TRBV11-3; DNA: TGTGCCAGCAGCTCCCGGGACTCCGGGGAGCTGTTTTTT; CDR3: CASSSRDSGELFF
size: NA; D: TRBD1; J: TRBJ1-2; V: TRBV29-1; DNA: TGCAGCGTTGAAGAGAACAGGGGCGACTATGGCTACACCTTC; CDR3: CSVEENRGDYGYTF
size: NA; D: TRBD1; J: TRBJ2-6; V: TRBV4-3; DNA: TGCGCCAGCAGCCGCGAGGACAGGGGGACAGGGGCCAACGTCCTGACTTTC; CDR3: CASSREDRGTGANVLTF
size: NA; D: TRBD2; J: TRBJ2-5; V: TRBV4-2; DNA: TGTGCCAGCAGCCTCGCGGGAGACGGGGAGACCCAGTACTTC; CDR3: CASSLAGDGETQYF
size: NA; D: NA; J: TRBJ1-2; V: TRBV14; DNA: TGTGCCAGCAGCCAGTCTAATTTCTATGGCTACACCTTC; CDR3: CASSQSNFYGYTF
size: NA; D: NA; J: TRBJ2-2; V: TRBV9; DNA: TGTGCCAGCAGTCCCTTAGACGTATCGCGAAACACCGGGGAGCTGTTTTTT; CDR3: CASSPLDVSRNTGELFF
size: NA; D: NA; J: TRBJ2-7; V: TRBV7-9; DNA: TGTGCCAGCAGCTTAGTAATCGGAGCCGAGCAGTACTTC; CDR3: CASSLVIGAEQYF
size: NA; D: TRBD1; J: TRBJ1-3; V: TRBV5-4; DNA: TGTGCCAGCAGCTTGGGGGACAGGGGGTCTGGAAACACCATATATTTT; CDR3: CASSLGDRGSGNTIYF
size: NA; D: NA; J: TRBJ1-4; V: TRBV7-9; DNA: TGTGCCAGCCTGGGGCCCAGAGGTAATGAAAAACTGTTTTTT; CDR3: CASLGPRGNEKLFF
size: few; D: NA; J: TRBJ1-2; V: TRBV2; DNA: TGTGCCAGCAGTGGCCCCCTGGGGGGGAAAGGCTATGGCTACACCTTC; CDR3: CASSGPLGGKGYGYTF